These 17 T cell receptor beta chains came from one sample sequenced in a study of blood T cell repertoires in COVID-19. The table came from immunoSEQ multiplex PCR; TCRdb's copy has only in-frame clones and leaves some out. In the table there are more than 300,000 clones, around nine tenths of which are singletons. The sequencing sample was made of PBMCs or T cells enriched from blood (not recorded which). The receptors originated from a woman younger than 35 who had recovered from COVID-19.

This chain connects TRBV5-1 to TRBJ1-1; no definite D call. Trimming took 0 bases from V and 1 from J, leaving 10 bases between them. Germline loops: CDR1 SGHRS, CDR2 YFSETQ. CDR3 length: 15 residues. The chain's CDR3 is CASSLGATENTEAFF. The CDR3, as DNA: TGCGCCAGCAGCTTGGGCGCAACCGAGAACACTGAAGCTTTCTTT.

CDR3 protein: CASSASGTGPANYGYTF. For the CDR3, the DNA is TGTGCCAGCAGCGCTTCCGGGACAGGTCCAGCTAACTATGGCTACACCTTC. This chain links TRBV9 with TRBJ1-2; 8 bases fit TRBD1. Germline lookup yields CDR1 SGDLS and CDR2 YYNGEE. The CDR3 spans 17 residues. The V gene end was trimmed by 3 bases and the J gene end by 0 bases; junction bases not matched to a gene: 10.

This clone was seen once. V and J are TRBV28 and TRBJ1-5; D might be TRBD1 (5 bases). Looked up from germline, CDR1 is MDHEN and CDR2 is SYDVKM. Trimming removed 1 base at V and 5 bases at J, with 12 bases between. The CDR3 runs to 15 residues. The CDR3 reads CASSLSGMDYQPQHF. CDR3 nucleotide sequence: TGTGCCAGCAGTTTATCAGGGATGGATTATCAGCCCCAGCATTTT.

The rearrangement joins TRBV7-2 to TRBJ2-7, with 9 nucleotides matching TRBD2. The germline V gene encodes CDR1 SGHTA and CDR2 FQGNSA. The CDR3 covers 16 residues. Trimming removed 2 bases from V and 6 bases from J; junction bases left unmatched: 11. CDR3 protein: CASSLRGGGAFGEQYF. The CDR3 DNA reads TGTGCCAGCAGCTTACGCGGCGGGGGGGCTTTTGGCGAGCAGTACTTC.

The V call is TRBV5-1, the J call TRBJ2-2, with D possibly being TRBD1 (7 bases). CDR3 length equals 15 residues. The V and J ends lost 1 base and 7 bases respectively, with 14 bases between them. CDR1 SGHRS and CDR2 YFSETQ come from the germline V gene. CDR3 sequence (DNA): TGCGCCAGCAGCTTGTCAGGGGGGATTGGCGGGGAGCTGTTTTTT. This codes for CASSLSGGIGGELFF.

This clone was detected only once. The genes are TRBV29-1 and TRBJ2-2; D is possibly TRBD1 (6 bases). With 6 bases removed from V and 3 bases from J, the gap between germline ends came to 8 bases. This CDR3 contains 12 residues. Germline V gene data show CDR1 as SQVTM and CDR2 as ANQGSEA. The CDR3 nucleotides read TGCAGCGTGGGGACACACACCGGGGAGCTGTTTTTT. This encodes CSVGTHTGELFF.

The rearrangement links TRBV13 to TRBJ1-5; 8 bases agree with TRBD1. Germline trimming cut 2 bases from V and 10 bases from J; bases unmatched to any gene: 1. Germline CDR1 is PRHDT and CDR2 is FYEKMQ (reference sequence). The CDR3 has 12 residues. The CDR3 DNA sequence: TGTGCCAGCAGCTTATCAGGGGGCCCCCAGCATTTT. As protein: CASSLSGGPQHF.

J is TRBJ1-6 and V is TRBV6-2 or TRBV6-3; D is ambiguous. Germline V gene data show CDR1 as MNHEY and CDR2 as SVGEGT. The CDR3 extends over 12 amino acids. The ends were cut back, 5 bases at V and 7 bases at J, with 6 bases in the middle. The CDR3, as DNA: TGTGCCAGCAGTCCCTTGAATTCACCCCTCCACTTT. This sequence encodes CASSPLNSPLHF.

V usage is TRBV27 and J usage is TRBJ1-1; perhaps TRBD1 as D (5 bases). The germline V gene has CDR1 MNHEY and CDR2 SMNVEV (reference sequence). The germline V and J ends were trimmed by 4 bases and 11 bases, with 20 bases remaining between them. This CDR3 spans 14 amino acids. CDR3 nucleotide sequence: TGTGCCAGCAGTTCGGAAATCGCGGGGACGTGGGCTTTCTTT. Amino acid sequence: CASSSEIAGTWAFF.

This chain uses TRBV30 with TRBJ2-2, with 7 positions matching TRBD2. J was trimmed by 5 bases and V by 7 bases; bases with no gene match: 7. Germline V gene lookup returns CDR1 GTSNPN and CDR2 SVGIG (reference sequence). The CDR3 is made up of 13 amino acids. The DNA for the CDR3 is TGTGCCTCCCGCCCGGGGGGAACCGGGGAGCTGTTTTTT. Translation: CASRPGGTGELFF.

The CDR3 nucleotides are TGTGCCAGCAGCCCTTCTGGACAGGGGGCTGAGACCCAGTACTTC. Protein sequence: CASSPSGQGAETQYF. The chain has TRBV7-6 and TRBJ2-5; 11 nucleotides match TRBD1. The CDR3 covers 15 residues. Trimming cost V 5 bases and J 5 bases; bases outside gene matches: 7. Germline loops: CDR1 SGHVS, CDR2 FNYEAQ.

This chain uses TRBV11-2 with TRBJ2-1; 9 nucleotides align to TRBD2. Germline trimming cut 5 bases from V and 2 bases from J; bases unmatched to any gene: 13. Germline V lookup: CDR1 SGHAT, CDR2 FQNNGV. CDR3 size: 18 residues. CDR3 in DNA: TGTGCCAGCAGCCCGCTAACCCTCCTAGCGGGGCCCTACAATGAGCAGTTCTTC. It codes for CASSPLTLLAGPYNEQFF.

This chain links TRBV5-5 with TRBJ2-5; 11 nucleotides line up with TRBD2. Germline trimming cut 2 bases from V and 1 base from J; bases unmatched to any gene: 1. CDR1 and CDR2 (germline): SGHKS, YYEKEE (reference sequence). The CDR3 length is 15 residues. CDR3 residues: CASSLTSGGQETQYF. The CDR3, as DNA: TGTGCCAGCAGCTTAACTAGCGGGGGCCAAGAGACCCAGTACTTC. The whole variable domain, remainder taken from reference TRBV5-5 and TRBJ2-5, is DAGVTQSPTHLIKTRGQQVTLRCSPISGHKSVSWYQQVLGQGPQFIFQYYEKEERGRGNFPDRFSARQFPNYSSELNVNALLLGDSALYLCASSLTSGGQETQYFGPGTRLLVL.

The rearrangement joins TRBV6-6 to TRBJ2-2; 7 bases agree with TRBD1. Germline values: CDR1 MNHNY, CDR2 SVGAGI (reference sequence). CDR3 length: 15 residues. The trim removed 6 bases at V and 4 bases at J, leaving 8 bases unmatched. CDR3 sequence reads: CASSLTSGGTGELFF. CDR3 sequence (DNA): TGTGCCAGCAGCCTAACCTCAGGGGGCACCGGGGAGCTGTTTTTT.

The V and J genes are TRBV5-1 and TRBJ1-4, with a possible D match to TRBD1 (6 bases). V was clipped by 5 bases and J by 8 bases, with 16 bases between them. Germline CDR1 reads SGHRS; CDR2 reads YFSETQ. The CDR3 extends over 14 amino acids. CDR3 sequence (DNA): TGCGCCAGCAGACTTTCAGGGGAACGGGAAAAACTGTTTTTT. It encodes CASRLSGEREKLFF.

The V call is TRBV4-2, the J call TRBJ1-1, with no clear D. From germline, CDR1 is LGHNA and CDR2 YNFKEQ. This CDR3 is built from 14 residues. The V and J ends lost 2 bases and 8 bases respectively, with 15 bases between them. CDR3 nucleotide sequence: TGTGCCAGCAGCCAACCGGGGTTGGGTCCCGAAGCTTTCTTT. It is translated as CASSQPGLGPEAFF.

V is TRBV19 and J is TRBJ1-5; a possible D gene is TRBD1 (6 bases). This CDR3 is 15 amino acids long. V gave up 6 bases and J gave up 0 bases, with 12 bases separating them. Germline V gene sequence: CDR1 LNHDA, CDR2 SQIVND (reference sequence). The CDR3 DNA is TGTGCCAGTAGAAGGACAGTTTATAGCAATCAGCCCCAGCATTTT. Amino acid sequence: CASRRTVYSNQPQHF.